This T cell receptor (beta chain) was captured by sequencing in a study of T cell changes during pregnancy in multiple sclerosis. TCRdb keeps only in-frame clones here, not all; method: immunoSEQ multiplex PCR. The table has 70,000 or so clones, approximately 91% seen once. Trimming left V 2 bases short and J 3 bases short, with 8 bases between. In germline, CDR1 is MNHNS, CDR2 SASEGT. This CDR3 has 14 amino acids. The receptor was derived from a female donor with multiple sclerosis, enrolled in a pregnancy study. Sequences were derived from peripheral blood, sampled in the third trimester of pregnancy. The rearrangement links TRBV6-1 to TRBJ2-1; D is undetermined. DNA for the CDR3: TGTGCCAGCAGTGAACTACCCTACTACAATGAGCAGTTCTTC. Translating it yields CASSELPYYNEQFF.